This TCR beta chain originates from a study of cytomegalovirus exposure and HLA in healthy donors. Regarding the study as a whole: There were several of the most significant clusters that appeared linked to common viral pathogens in a later analysis.

The PCR contained 60 Vbeta and 13 Jbeta primers. Using immunoSEQ multiplex PCR, the repertoire was profiled, and TCRdb retains in-frame clones only, with some absent. The table includes fewer than 150,000 clones, 70% to 85% detected once. Trimming shortened V by 3 bases and J by 3 bases, and 8 bases separated the two germline ends. CDR3 length: 14 amino acids. From germline, CDR1 is MDHEN and CDR2 SYDVKM. Worth noting for this clone: Its antigen is unknown.

The sequence came from a middle-aged man in good health and CMV-seropositive. The chain employs TRBV28 and TRBJ2-2; no clear D gene. Input material: PBMCs. Here the CDR3 DNA reads TGTGCCAGCAGTTTTCTACGGGACACCGGGGAGCTGTTTTTT. Translating gives CASSFLRDTGELFF.